Each of the 12 T cell receptor beta chains below was sequenced from the same sample in a study. TCRdb ran MiXCR on the 5' RACE reads and lists one entry per CDR3 protein. The table has tens of thousands of distinct CDR3 sequences, about 30% seen once. Material for sequencing was tumor-infiltrating naive CD4+ T cells sorted from the breast tumor. The sample's subset: naive CD4+ T cells, CD4+CD45RA+CD25-. The origin of the receptors is a female donor with breast cancer.

This clonotype was seen more than once but under ten times. V usage is TRBV15 and J usage is TRBJ2-7, with 8 bases lining up with TRBD1. CDR3 length equals 14 residues. Germline CDR1 LNHNV, CDR2 YYDKDF (reference sequence). Trimming removed 3 bases from V and 5 bases from J; junction bases left unmatched: 6. DNA of the CDR3: TGTGCCACCAGCAGGACAGGGGACCAGAACGAGCAGTACTTC. Translation: CATSRTGDQNEQYF.

This clonotype came up a few times. Compared with germline, one end of the junction differs, possibly owing to a read error. This sequence joins TRBV11-2 and TRBJ1-2; D is undetermined. CDR1 SGHAT and CDR2 FQNNGV come from the germline V gene. The CDR3 is 13 amino acids. CDR3 amino acids: CASSSGMNSGYTF. DNA of the CDR3: TGTGCCAGCAGCTCCGGGATGAACTCTGGCTACACCTTC. Full variable domain (rest looked up from reference TRBV11-2 and TRBJ1-2): EAGVAQSPRYKIIEKRQSVAFWCNPISGHATLYWYQQILGQGPKLLIQFQNNGVVDDSQLPKDRFSAERLKGVDSTLKIQPAKLEDSAVYLCASSSGMNSGYTFGSGTRLTVV.

The J gene is TRBJ2-2, the V gene TRBV28, with 9 nucleotides matching TRBD2. With 4 bases clipped from V and 6 bases from J, the junction kept 9 bases outside the gene matches. This CDR3 region has 16 residues. CDR1 is MDHEN and CDR2 is SYDVKM in the germline V gene. CDR3 in DNA: TGTGCCAGCAGTTCCCCCTCTAGCGGGAAGGCCGGGGAGCTGTTTTTT. As protein: CASSSPSSGKAGELFF.

The chain uses TRBV20-1 and TRBJ1-5; perhaps TRBD1 as D (6 bases). The CDR3 loop spans 16 amino acids. Germline values: CDR1 DFQATT, CDR2 SNEGSKA (reference sequence). Trimming took 6 bases from V and 2 from J, leaving 20 bases between them. The CDR3 DNA sequence: TGCAGTGCAAGTCGGAGGACAGCTTTAGGCAATCAGCCCCAGCATTTT. Encoded protein: CSASRRTALGNQPQHF.

Concerning this clonotype: At one of its ends the junction is not consistent with the germline gene, which may arise from a read error. The rearrangement joins TRBV6-5 to TRBJ1-1; D call uncertain. The CDR3 runs 14 residues. Germline CDR1 and CDR2: MNHEY and SVGAGI. CDR3: CTSSYANLNTEAFF. CDR3 DNA: TGTACCAGCAGTTACGCCAACCTGAACACTGAAGCTTTCTTT.

Concerning this clonotype: This may be a read error: a much more frequent sequence differs by one nucleotide. The gene calls are TRBV4-2 and TRBJ1-2, with TRBD1 as a possible D gene (6 bases). Trimming took off 0 bases at V and 4 bases at J, with 12 bases between the two ends. In germline, CDR1 is LGHNA, CDR2 YNFKEQ. The CDR3 is 15 amino acids. The CDR3 nucleotides read TGTGCCAGCAGCCAAGACATAACAGGGCTCTATGGCTACACCTTC. Translating gives CASSQDITGLYGYTF.

The chain recombines TRBV29-1 with TRBJ1-2, with a tentative D call TRBD1 (5 bases). Germline-derived CDR1 and CDR2 are SQVTM and ANQGSEA. CDR3 length: 13 residues. V was cut by 6 bases and J by 3 bases, with 14 bases left in between. CDR3 in amino acids: CSVRWAGHYGYTF. The CDR3 region has the DNA TGCAGCGTCAGATGGGCAGGGCACTATGGCTACACCTTC.

Only a few counts were recorded for this clonotype. CDR3 region: CASRYQGASEQFF. As DNA, the CDR3 is TGTGCCAGCAGATATCAGGGGGCGAGCGAGCAGTTCTTC. This chain uses TRBV6-5 with TRBJ2-1, with 8 positions matching TRBD1. CDR3 length equals 13 residues. Per the germline V gene, CDR1 is MNHEY and CDR2 is SVGAGI. V lost 6 bases and J lost 10; bases outside the gene matches: 8.

The V gene is TRBV6-5, the J gene TRBJ2-1; 12 nucleotides line up with TRBD2. V shed 3 bases and J 7 bases; nucleotides not matched to a gene: 4. There are 15 residues in the CDR3. Per the germline V gene, CDR1 is MNHEY and CDR2 is SVGAGI. CDR3 DNA: TGTGCCAGCAGTTATTCTAGCGGGAGGGAAAATGAGCAGTTCTTC. Translation gives CASSYSSGRENEQFF.

As concerns this clonotype: The junction departs from the called germline gene at one end, perhaps through a read error. The V call is TRBV24-1, the J call TRBJ2-1, with D tentatively TRBD1 or TRBD2 (5 bases each). The CDR3 spans 12 residues. The germline V gene has CDR1 KGHDR and CDR2 SFDVKD. The CDR3 loop reads CVTSEGHNEQFF. CDR3 nucleotide sequence: TGTGTCACCAGTGAGGGGCATAATGAGCAGTTCTTC.

The genes are TRBV29-1 and TRBJ1-2, with 7 bases aligning to TRBD1. This CDR3 comprises 14 residues. The V and J ends lost 4 bases and 5 bases, in that order; junction bases with no gene match: 10. The germline CDR1 and CDR2 sequences are SQVTM and ANQGSEA. CDR3 amino acids: CSVGKTGKYYGYTF. The CDR3, as DNA: TGCAGCGTTGGCAAGACAGGGAAATATTATGGCTACACCTTC.

In this sample, this clonotype turned up a few times. The rearrangement joins TRBV5-1 to TRBJ1-1; D is unresolved. V lost 5 bases to trimming and J lost 0 bases, with 8 bases between them. Germline assignment: CDR1 SGHRS and CDR2 YFSETQ. The CDR3 is made up of 13 amino acids. CDR3 nucleotides: TGCGCCAGCAGAGTCAGTCTGAACACTGAAGCTTTCTTT. Translating it yields CASRVSLNTEAFF.